The 2 T cell receptor beta chains listed next were all sequenced from one sample in a study of blood T cells in healthy people across ages. Then a second PCR, running about 6 to 12 cycles, was carried out with a sample-barcoded 5' primer and a J-beta primer mix. TCRdb re-called the 5' RACE reads with MiXCR, one entry per CDR3 protein. The sample records 700,000 to 800,000 distinct CDR3 sequences, roughly 47% being singletons. Sequenced input: blood. The receptors here all came from a woman aged 55-69 years in good health.

V is TRBV20-1 and J is TRBJ2-7; the match to TRBD2 covers 9 bases. The ends lost 6 bases at V and 1 base at J; junction bases unmatched: 4. The CDR3 consists of 13 residues. CDR1 DFQATT and CDR2 SNEGSKA come from the germline V gene (reference sequence). CDR3 bases: TGCAGTGCCACTAGCGGGCTGTCCTACGAGCAGTACTTC. Its protein is CSATSGLSYEQYF.

Ten or more counts support this clonotype. The gene calls are TRBV4-3 and TRBJ2-3; no firm D call. The CDR3 has 16 residues. V dropped 0 bases and J dropped 2 bases, with 12 bases sitting between them. Germline assignment: CDR1 LGHNA and CDR2 YSLEER. In DNA, the CDR3 is TGCGCCAGCAGCCAAGAAGCTGGATTGGTCACAGATACGCAGTATTTT. Its translation is CASSQEAGLVTDTQYF.